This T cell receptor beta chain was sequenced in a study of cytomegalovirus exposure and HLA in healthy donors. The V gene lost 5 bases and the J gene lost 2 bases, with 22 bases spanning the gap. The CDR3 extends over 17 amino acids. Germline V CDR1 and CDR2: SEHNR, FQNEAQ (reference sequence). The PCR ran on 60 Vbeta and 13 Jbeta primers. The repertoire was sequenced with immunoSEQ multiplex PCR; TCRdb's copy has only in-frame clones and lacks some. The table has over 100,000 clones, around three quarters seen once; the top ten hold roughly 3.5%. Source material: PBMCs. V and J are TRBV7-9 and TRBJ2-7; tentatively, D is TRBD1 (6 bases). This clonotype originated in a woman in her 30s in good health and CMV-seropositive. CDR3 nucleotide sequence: TGTGCCAGCAGCATCTTCGACATTGAGGGACAAACCTACGAGCAGTACTTC. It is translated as CASSIFDIEGQTYEQYF.